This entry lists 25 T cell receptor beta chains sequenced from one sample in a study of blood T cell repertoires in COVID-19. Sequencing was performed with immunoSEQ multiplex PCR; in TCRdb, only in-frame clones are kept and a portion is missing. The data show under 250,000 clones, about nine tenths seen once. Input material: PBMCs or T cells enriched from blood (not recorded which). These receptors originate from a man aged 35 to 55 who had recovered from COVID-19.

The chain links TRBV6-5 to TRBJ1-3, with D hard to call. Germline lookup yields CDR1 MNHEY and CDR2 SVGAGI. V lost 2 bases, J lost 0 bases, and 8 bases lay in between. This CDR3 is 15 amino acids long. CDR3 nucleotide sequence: TGTGCCAGCAGTTACGCGGCTAGCTCTGGAAACACCATATATTTT. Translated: CASSYAASSGNTIYF.

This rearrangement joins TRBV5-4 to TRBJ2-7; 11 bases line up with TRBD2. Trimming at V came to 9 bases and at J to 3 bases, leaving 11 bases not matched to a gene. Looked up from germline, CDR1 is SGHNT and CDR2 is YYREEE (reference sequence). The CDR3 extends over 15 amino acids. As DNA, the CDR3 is TGTGCCACCCGGGGTAGCGGGAGGGCCCTCTACGAGCAGTACTTC. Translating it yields CATRGSGRALYEQYF.

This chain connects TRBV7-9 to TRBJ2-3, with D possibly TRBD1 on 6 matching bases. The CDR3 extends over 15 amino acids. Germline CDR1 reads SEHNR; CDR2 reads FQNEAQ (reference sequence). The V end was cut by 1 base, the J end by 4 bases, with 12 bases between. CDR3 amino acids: CASSLVGTPSDTQYF. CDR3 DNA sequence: TGTGCCAGCAGCTTAGTTGGGACACCCTCAGATACGCAGTATTTT.

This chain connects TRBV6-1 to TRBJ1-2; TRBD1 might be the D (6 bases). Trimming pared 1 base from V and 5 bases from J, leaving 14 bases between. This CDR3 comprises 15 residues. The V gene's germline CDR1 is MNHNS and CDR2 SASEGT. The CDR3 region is CASSEGTDGVYGYTF. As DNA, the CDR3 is TGTGCCAGCAGTGAAGGGACAGATGGTGTGTATGGCTACACCTTC.

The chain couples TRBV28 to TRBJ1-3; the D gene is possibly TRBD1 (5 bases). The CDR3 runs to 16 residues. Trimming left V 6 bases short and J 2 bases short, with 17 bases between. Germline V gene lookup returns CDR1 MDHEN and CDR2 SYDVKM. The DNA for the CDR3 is TGTGCCAGCAGCCCCATTAGGACAAAGGCTGGAAACACCATATATTTT. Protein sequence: CASSPIRTKAGNTIYF.

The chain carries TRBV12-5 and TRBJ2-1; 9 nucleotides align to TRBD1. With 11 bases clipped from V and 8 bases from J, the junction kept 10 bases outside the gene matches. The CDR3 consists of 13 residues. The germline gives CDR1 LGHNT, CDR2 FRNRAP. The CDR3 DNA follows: TGTGCTTCCGCCGGGACAGGGTGGGATGAGCAGTTCTTC. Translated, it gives CASAGTGWDEQFF.

CDR3 protein: CASSLEGATYGYTF. CDR3 nucleotide sequence: TGCGCCAGCAGCTTAGAGGGGGCAACCTATGGCTACACCTTC. The chain combines TRBV5-1 with TRBJ1-2; TRBD1 matches at 7 bases. The V gene end was trimmed by 2 bases and the J gene end by 4 bases; junction bases not matched to a gene: 5. CDR1 SGHRS and CDR2 YFSETQ come from the germline V gene. This CDR3 spans 14 amino acids.

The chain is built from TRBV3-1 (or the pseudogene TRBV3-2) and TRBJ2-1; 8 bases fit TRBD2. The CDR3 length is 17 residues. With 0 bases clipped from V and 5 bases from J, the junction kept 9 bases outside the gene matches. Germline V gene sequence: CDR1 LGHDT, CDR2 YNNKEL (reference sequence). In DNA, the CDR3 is TGTGCCAGCAGCCAAGAGAATCGGGGGGGGCCCCACAATGAGCAGTTCTTC. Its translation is CASSQENRGGPHNEQFF.

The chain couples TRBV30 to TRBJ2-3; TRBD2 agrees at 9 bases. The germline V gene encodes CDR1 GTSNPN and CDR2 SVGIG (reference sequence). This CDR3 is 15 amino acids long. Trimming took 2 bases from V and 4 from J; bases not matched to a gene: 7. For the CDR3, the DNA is TGTGCCTGGAGTCTTCCTAGCGGGACTCCAGATACGCAGTATTTT. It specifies CAWSLPSGTPDTQYF. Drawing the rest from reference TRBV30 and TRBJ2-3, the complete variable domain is SQTIHQWPATLVQPVGSPLSLECTVEGTSNPNLYWYRQAAGRGLQLLFYSVGIGQISSEVPQNLSASRPQDRQFILSSKKLLLSDSGFYLCAWSLPSGTPDTQYFGPGTRLTVL.

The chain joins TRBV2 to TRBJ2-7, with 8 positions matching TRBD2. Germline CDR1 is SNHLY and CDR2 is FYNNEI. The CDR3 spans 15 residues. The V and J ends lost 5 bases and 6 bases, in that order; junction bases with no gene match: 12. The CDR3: CASSYQPGTSGEQYF. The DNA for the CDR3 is TGTGCCAGCAGTTACCAACCCGGGACTAGTGGCGAGCAGTACTTC.

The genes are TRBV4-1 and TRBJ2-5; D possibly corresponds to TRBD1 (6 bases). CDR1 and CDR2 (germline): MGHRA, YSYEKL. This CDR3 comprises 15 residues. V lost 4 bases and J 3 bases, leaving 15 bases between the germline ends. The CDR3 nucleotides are TGCGCCAGCAGCCCTAACAGGGAAGTCAAAGAGACCCAGTACTTC. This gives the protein CASSPNREVKETQYF.

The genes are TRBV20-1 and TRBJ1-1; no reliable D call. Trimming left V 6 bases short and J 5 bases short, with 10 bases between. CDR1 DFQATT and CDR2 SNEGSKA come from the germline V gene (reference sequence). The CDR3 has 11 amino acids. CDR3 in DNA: TGCAGTGCCGTCTTGCGGACTGAAGCTTTCTTT. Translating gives CSAVLRTEAFF.

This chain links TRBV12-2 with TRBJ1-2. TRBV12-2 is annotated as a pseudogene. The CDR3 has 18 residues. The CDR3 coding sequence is TGTGCAAGTCGCTTAGCCTTTTCGAGGCAGCCAGCTAACTATGGCTACACCTTC. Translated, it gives CASRLAFSRQPANYGYTF.

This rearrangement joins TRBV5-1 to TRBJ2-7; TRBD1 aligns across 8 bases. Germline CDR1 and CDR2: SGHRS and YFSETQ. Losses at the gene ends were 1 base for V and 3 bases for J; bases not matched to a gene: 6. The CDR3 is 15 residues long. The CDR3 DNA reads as TGCGCCAGCAGCTTGATGCCACAGGGGGTCTACGAGCAGTACTTC. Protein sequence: CASSLMPQGVYEQYF.

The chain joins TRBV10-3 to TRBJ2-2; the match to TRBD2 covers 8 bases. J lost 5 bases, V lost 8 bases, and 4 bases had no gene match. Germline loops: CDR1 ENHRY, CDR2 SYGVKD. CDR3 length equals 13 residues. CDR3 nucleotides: TGTGCCATCGGGCAGCGGGAGACCGGGGAGCTGTTTTTT. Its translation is CAIGQRETGELFF.

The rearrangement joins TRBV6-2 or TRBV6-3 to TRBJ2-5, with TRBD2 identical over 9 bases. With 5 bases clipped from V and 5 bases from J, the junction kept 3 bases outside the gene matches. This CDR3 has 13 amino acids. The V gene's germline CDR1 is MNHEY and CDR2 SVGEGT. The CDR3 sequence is CASSRGGEETQYF. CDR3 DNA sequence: TGTGCCAGCAGTCGCGGGGGGGAGGAGACCCAGTACTTC.

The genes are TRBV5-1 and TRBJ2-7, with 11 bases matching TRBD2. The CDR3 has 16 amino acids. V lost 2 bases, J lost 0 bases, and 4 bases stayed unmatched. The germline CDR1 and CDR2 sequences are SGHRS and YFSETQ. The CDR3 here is CASSFMGLAVSYEQYF. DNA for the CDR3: TGCGCCAGCAGCTTTATGGGACTAGCGGTCTCCTACGAGCAGTACTTC.

CDR3 region: CASSLEVSGSTDTQYF. In DNA form, the CDR3 reads TGCGCCAGCAGCTTGGAGGTTAGCGGGAGCACAGATACGCAGTATTTT. The rearrangement joins TRBV5-1 to TRBJ2-3; 7 bases are a match to TRBD2. V was clipped by 0 bases and J by 0 bases; unmatched bases: 4. Germline CDR1 is SGHRS and CDR2 is YFSETQ. The CDR3 sequence is 16 residues long.

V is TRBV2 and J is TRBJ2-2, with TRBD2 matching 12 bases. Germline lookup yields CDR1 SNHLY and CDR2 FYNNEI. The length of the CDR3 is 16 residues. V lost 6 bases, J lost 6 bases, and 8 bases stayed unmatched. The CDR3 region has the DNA TGTGCCAGCAGCTCCCCTAGCGGGGGGGTCTCCGGGGAGCTGTTTTTT. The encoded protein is CASSSPSGGVSGELFF.

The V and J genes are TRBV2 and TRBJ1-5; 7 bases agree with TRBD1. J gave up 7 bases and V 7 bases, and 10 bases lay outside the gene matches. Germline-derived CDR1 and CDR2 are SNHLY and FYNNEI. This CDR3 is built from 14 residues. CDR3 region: CASMPGQLGQPQHF. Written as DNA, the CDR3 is TGTGCCAGCATGCCGGGACAGCTAGGCCAGCCCCAGCATTTT.

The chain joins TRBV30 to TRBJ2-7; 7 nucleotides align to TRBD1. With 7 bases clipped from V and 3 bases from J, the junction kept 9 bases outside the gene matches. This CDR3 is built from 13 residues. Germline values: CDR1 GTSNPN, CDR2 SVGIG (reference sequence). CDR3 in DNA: TGTGCCTCAGAACCTAGGGGGCTCTACGAGCAGTACTTC. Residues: CASEPRGLYEQYF.

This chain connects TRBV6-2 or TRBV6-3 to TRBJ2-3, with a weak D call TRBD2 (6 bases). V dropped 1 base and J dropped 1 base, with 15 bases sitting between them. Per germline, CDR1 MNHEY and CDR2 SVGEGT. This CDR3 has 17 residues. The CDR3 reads CASSYWGGSLRTDTQYF. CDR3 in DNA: TGTGCCAGCAGTTACTGGGGAGGCTCTTTACGCACAGATACGCAGTATTTT.

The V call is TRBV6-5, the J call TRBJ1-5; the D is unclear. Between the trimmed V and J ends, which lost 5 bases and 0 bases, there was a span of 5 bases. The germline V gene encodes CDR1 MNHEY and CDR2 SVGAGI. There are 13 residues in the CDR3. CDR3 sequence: CASSLNSNQPQHF. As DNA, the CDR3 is TGTGCCAGCAGTCTTAATAGCAATCAGCCCCAGCATTTT.

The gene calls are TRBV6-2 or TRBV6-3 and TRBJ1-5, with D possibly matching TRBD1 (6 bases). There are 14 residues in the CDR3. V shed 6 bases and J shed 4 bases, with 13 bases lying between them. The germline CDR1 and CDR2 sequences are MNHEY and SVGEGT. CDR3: CASSRDRRNQPQHF. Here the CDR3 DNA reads TGTGCCAGCAGCCGAGACAGGAGGAATCAGCCCCAGCATTTT.

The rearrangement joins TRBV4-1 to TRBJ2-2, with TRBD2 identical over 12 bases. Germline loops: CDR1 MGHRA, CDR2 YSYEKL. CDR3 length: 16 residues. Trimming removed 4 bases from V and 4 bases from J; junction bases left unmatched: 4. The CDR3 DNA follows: TGCGCCAGCAGCCTCCTAGCGGGAGGGTCCACCGGGGAGCTGTTTTTT. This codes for CASSLLAGGSTGELFF.